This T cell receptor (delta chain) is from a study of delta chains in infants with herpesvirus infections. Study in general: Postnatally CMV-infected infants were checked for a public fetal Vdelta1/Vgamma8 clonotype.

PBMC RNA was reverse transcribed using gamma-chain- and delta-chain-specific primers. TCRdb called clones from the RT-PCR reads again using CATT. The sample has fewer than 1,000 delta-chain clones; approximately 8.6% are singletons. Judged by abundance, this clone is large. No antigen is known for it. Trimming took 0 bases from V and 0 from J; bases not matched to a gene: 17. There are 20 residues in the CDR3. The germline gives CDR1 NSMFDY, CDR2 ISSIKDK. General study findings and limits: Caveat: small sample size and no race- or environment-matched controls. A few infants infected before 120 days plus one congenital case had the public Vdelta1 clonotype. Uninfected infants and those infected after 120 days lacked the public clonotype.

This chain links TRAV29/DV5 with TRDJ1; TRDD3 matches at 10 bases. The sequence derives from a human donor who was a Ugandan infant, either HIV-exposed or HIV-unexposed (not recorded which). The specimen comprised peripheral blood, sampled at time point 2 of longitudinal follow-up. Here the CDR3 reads CAASVGPTTGGSLYTDKLIF. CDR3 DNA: TGTGCAGCAAGCGTAGGCCCTACTACTGGGGGATCCCTGTACACCGATAAACTCATCTTT.